What follows are 29 T cell receptor beta chains derived from one specimen sequenced in a study of radiotherapy plus CTLA-4 blockade in lung cancer. Here immunoSEQ multiplex PCR was the method, and the copy in TCRdb shows in-frame clones only, minus some. Of some 25,000 clones listed, about two thirds are singletons. The specimen was peripheral blood, collected from a patient treated with radiotherapy plus ipilimumab. These receptors were collected from a human donor with non-small cell lung cancer whose response to radiotherapy plus ipilimumab could not be evaluated.

This clone has just one count. The rearrangement joins TRBV5-1 to TRBJ2-7; the match to TRBD1 covers 8 bases. The CDR3 has 13 residues. CDR1 and CDR2 from the germline V gene are SGHRS and YFSETQ. The V and J ends lost 3 bases and 6 bases, in that order; junction bases with no gene match: 5. The CDR3, as DNA: TGCGCCAGCAGCTCCGGACAGGGAGGCGAGCAGTACTTC. Protein product: CASSSGQGGEQYF.

The chain combines TRBV19 with TRBJ2-1, with 10 bases matching TRBD2. After removal of 6 bases from V and 0 bases from J, the junction contained 14 bases not matched to a gene. The CDR3 loop spans 19 amino acids. Germline CDR1 is LNHDA and CDR2 is SQIVND (reference sequence). CDR3 bases: TGTGCCAGTAGCACAATATTAGCGGGAGGACTAAGCTCCTACAATGAGCAGTTCTTC. Translated, it gives CASSTILAGGLSSYNEQFF.

The genes are TRBV2 and TRBJ1-2; D call uncertain. The V end lost 0 bases, the J end lost 5 bases, and 10 bases lay between the germline ends. CDR3 length: 14 amino acids. CDR1 and CDR2 (germline): SNHLY, FYNNEI. The CDR3 loop reads CASSEAVGGYGYTF. CDR3 coding DNA: TGTGCCAGCAGTGAAGCGGTGGGAGGATATGGCTACACCTTC.

This clone was picked up one time. The V call is TRBV5-6, the J call TRBJ1-4; D is perhaps TRBD1 (6 bases). Germline V lookup: CDR1 SGHDT, CDR2 YYEEEE. V dropped 6 bases and J dropped 6 bases, with 12 bases sitting between them. The CDR3 consists of 13 residues. The CDR3 here is CASTWGRDEKLFF. The CDR3 DNA is TGTGCCAGCACGTGGGGGCGGGATGAAAAACTGTTTTTT.

The chain has TRBV5-6 and TRBJ1-4, with D hard to call. The CDR3 loop spans 14 amino acids. Germline assignment: CDR1 SGHDT and CDR2 YYEEEE. The V gene lost 3 bases and the J gene lost 7 bases, with 13 bases spanning the gap. This CDR3 reads CASSSRIASEKLFF. The DNA for the CDR3 is TGTGCCAGCAGCTCAAGGATCGCTAGTGAAAAACTGTTTTTT.

The gene calls are TRBV5-1 and TRBJ2-5; D call uncertain. The V end was cut by 0 bases, the J end by 4 bases, with 13 bases between. Germline CDR1 and CDR2: SGHRS and YFSETQ. The CDR3 has 15 amino acids. This CDR3 reads CASSLAAMPGETQYF. The CDR3 bases are TGCGCCAGCAGCTTGGCGGCAATGCCGGGAGAGACCCAGTACTTC.

This clone was detected only a few times. This sequence joins TRBV27 and TRBJ2-7, with D tentatively TRBD2 (5 bases). The CDR3 length is 14 residues. With 0 bases removed from V and 3 bases from J, the gap between germline ends came to 9 bases. Germline V gives CDR1 MNHEY, CDR2 SMNVEV (reference sequence). CDR3 DNA: TGTGCCAGCAGTTTATCGTCGGGGTTCTACGAGCAGTACTTC. This gives the protein CASSLSSGFYEQYF.

This clone was counted a few times. The rearrangement joins TRBV28 to TRBJ2-2; TRBD2 is a possible D gene (6 bases). Germline loops: CDR1 MDHEN, CDR2 SYDVKM. Trimming removed 5 bases at V and 8 bases at J, with 15 bases between. This CDR3 is 14 amino acids long. The CDR3 sequence: CASSPRERRGELFF. The CDR3, as DNA: TGTGCCAGCAGTCCGCGGGAAAGAAGGGGGGAGCTGTTTTTT.

This chain links TRBV7-6 with TRBJ2-1; D is unclear. Germline V gives CDR1 SGHVS, CDR2 FNYEAQ. This CDR3 comprises 15 residues. Trimming stripped 0 bases from V and 0 bases from J, with 6 bases between. In DNA, the CDR3 is TGTGCCAGCAGCTTAGCGCATAGCTCCTACAATGAGCAGTTCTTC. As protein: CASSLAHSSYNEQFF.

This clone was seen a handful of times. The rearrangement uses TRBV5-1 and TRBJ2-3, with TRBD2 matching over 15 bases. The CDR3 has 17 amino acids. After removal of 0 bases from V and 4 bases from J, the junction contained 3 bases not matched to a gene. Germline CDR1 and CDR2: SGHRS and YFSETQ. CDR3 region: CASSLGGLAGGADTQYF. The CDR3 nucleotides read TGCGCCAGCAGCTTGGGGGGACTAGCGGGAGGCGCAGATACGCAGTATTTT. The entire variable domain, with the rest obtained from reference TRBV5-1 and TRBJ2-3, is as follows: KAGVTQTPRYLIKTRGQQVTLSCSPISGHRSVSWYQQTPGQGLQFLFEYFSETQRNKGNFPGRFSGRQFSNSRSEMNVSTLELGDSALYLCASSLGGLAGGADTQYFGPGTRLTVL.

This clone was detected only a few times. The genes are TRBV13 and TRBJ1-6; 7 positions match TRBD1. V trimming: 5 bases; J trimming: 11 bases; junction bases outside the gene matches: 3. There are 12 residues in the CDR3. Germline assignment: CDR1 PRHDT and CDR2 FYEKMQ (reference sequence). In DNA, the CDR3 is TGTGCCAGCAGCCACAGGGGTCCACCCCTCCACTTT. This encodes CASSHRGPPLHF.

This clone is medium-sized. The chain has TRBV28 and TRBJ1-4; 8 bases fit TRBD1. CDR3 length: 13 residues. CDR1 and CDR2 (germline): MDHEN, SYDVKM. V lost 7 bases, J lost 7 bases, and 5 bases stayed unmatched. CDR3 sequence: CASTPGTGEKLFF. Here the CDR3 DNA reads TGTGCCAGCACCCCCGGGACAGGTGAAAAACTGTTTTTT.

The count of this clone is one. The V and J genes are TRBV5-5 and TRBJ1-1; the match to TRBD1 covers 10 bases. The CDR3 is made up of 17 amino acids. The V gene end was trimmed by 2 bases and the J gene end by 4 bases; junction bases not matched to a gene: 11. Germline assignment: CDR1 SGHKS and CDR2 YYEKEE (reference sequence). The CDR3 loop reads CASSFLGGQGVSTEAFF. In nucleotides, the CDR3 is TGTGCCAGCAGCTTTCTGGGTGGACAGGGGGTTAGCACTGAAGCTTTCTTT.

The chain is built from TRBV6-5 and TRBJ2-2, with 13 bases identical to TRBD2. The germline V gene has CDR1 MNHEY and CDR2 SVGAGI. With V trimmed by 6 bases and J by 3 bases, 1 base remained unmatched. The CDR3 runs to 15 residues. The CDR3 here is CASSGLAGDTGELFF. CDR3 bases: TGTGCCAGCAGCGGACTAGCGGGGGACACCGGGGAGCTGTTTTTT.

The chain employs TRBV5-1 and TRBJ1-2; 11 positions agree with TRBD1. The V segment lost 4 bases and the J segment 7 bases; nucleotides outside the gene matches: 12. The germline V gene encodes CDR1 SGHRS and CDR2 YFSETQ. This CDR3 has 16 residues. CDR3 loop: CASSLGQGARFSGYTF. The CDR3 DNA is TGCGCCAGCAGCCTAGGACAGGGGGCGCGGTTCTCTGGCTACACCTTC.

A few counts support this clone. The rearrangement links TRBV19 to TRBJ1-1; perhaps TRBD1 as D (5 bases). CDR1 and CDR2 from the germline V gene are LNHDA and SQIVND (reference sequence). The V end was cut by 7 bases, the J end by 1 base, with 22 bases between. CDR3 size: 17 residues. The CDR3 reads CASTTGGDLRGNTEAFF. The CDR3, as DNA: TGTGCCAGTACCACAGGCGGGGATTTGAGGGGGAACACTGAAGCTTTCTTT.

This clone appeared a few times. One junction end disagrees with the germline gene, perhaps due to a read error. The gene calls are TRBV28 and TRBJ1-4; possible D gene TRBD1, 5 bases. The CDR3 spans 13 residues. CDR1 is MDHEN and CDR2 is SYDVKM in the germline V gene. CDR3 DNA sequence: TGTGCCAGCACCCGCGGGACTACTGAAAAACTGTTTTTT. Its translation: CASTRGTTEKLFF.

The V gene is TRBV2, the J gene TRBJ1-2; 7 bases match TRBD1. The CDR3 is 13 amino acids. Germline loops: CDR1 SNHLY, CDR2 FYNNEI. V gave up 5 bases and J gave up 8 bases; unmatched junction bases: 8. The CDR3 sequence is CASSFNDRAGYTF. CDR3 in DNA: TGTGCCAGCAGTTTTAACGACAGGGCGGGCTACACCTTC.

This clone was seen a handful of times. V is TRBV10-3 and J is TRBJ2-5; a weak D match, TRBD1 (6 bases). Germline CDR1 and CDR2: ENHRY and SYGVKD. Between the trimmed V and J ends, which lost 4 bases and 3 bases, there was a span of 9 bases. The CDR3 consists of 13 residues. The CDR3 spells CAISARTEETQYF. In DNA, the CDR3 is TGTGCCATCAGTGCCCGGACAGAAGAGACCCAGTACTTC.

This sequence joins TRBV10-2 and TRBJ1-1, with a weak D call TRBD1 (6 bases). Trimming shortened V by 4 bases and J by 3 bases, and 18 bases separated the two germline ends. The germline V gene has CDR1 WSHSY and CDR2 SAAADI. The CDR3 loop spans 16 amino acids. The CDR3 bases are TGCGCCAGCAGTGTGAGAGCAACAGGGTGGTACACTGAAGCTTTCTTT. Its protein product is CASSVRATGWYTEAFF.

The chain carries TRBV18 and TRBJ2-3; TRBD2 aligns across 11 bases. The length of the CDR3 is 18 residues. V lost 3 bases and J lost 2; bases outside the gene matches: 10. Germline V CDR1 and CDR2: KGHSH, LQKENI. The CDR3 DNA is TGTGCCAGCTCACCCCTAGGGGGGACTAGCGGTGTCACAGATACGCAGTATTTT. Its protein is CASSPLGGTSGVTDTQYF.

V is TRBV5-4 and J is TRBJ2-7, with 7 bases aligning to TRBD2. Germline CDR1 reads SGHNT; CDR2 reads YYREEE (reference sequence). The CDR3 length is 15 residues. V trimming: 0 bases; J trimming: 5 bases; junction bases outside the gene matches: 8. The CDR3 sequence: CASSLGGEGLNEQYF. The CDR3 nucleotides are TGTGCCAGCAGCTTGGGGGGGGAGGGCCTTAACGAGCAGTACTTC.

This chain links TRBV4-1 with TRBJ2-3, with D possibly TRBD1 on 7 matching bases. Germline loops: CDR1 MGHRA, CDR2 YSYEKL. V was pared by 4 bases and J by 3 bases, with 20 bases between. The CDR3 runs to 17 residues. The CDR3 bases are TGCGCCAGCAGCCCCCCAGGGGGGACGCAGGGTACAGATACGCAGTATTTT. It codes for CASSPPGGTQGTDTQYF.

The chain couples TRBV2 to TRBJ2-1; tentatively, D is TRBD2 (5 bases). Per germline, CDR1 SNHLY and CDR2 FYNNEI. There are 14 residues in the CDR3. CDR3 amino acids: CASAVGSSYNEQFF. The CDR3 region has the DNA TGTGCGAGCGCTGTAGGGAGCTCCTACAATGAGCAGTTCTTC.

V is TRBV5-6 and J is TRBJ1-2, with 8 bases fitting TRBD1. The V gene's germline CDR1 is SGHDT and CDR2 YYEEEE. This CDR3 is built from 14 residues. V shed 4 bases and J 4 bases; nucleotides not matched to a gene: 6. CDR3 sequence: CASSPDRGGYGYTF. As DNA, the CDR3 is TGTGCCAGCAGCCCAGACAGGGGAGGCTATGGCTACACCTTC.

This chain's CDR3 is CASSVVGSGGGSEQFF. The CDR3, as DNA: TGTGCCAGCAGCGTAGTAGGTAGCGGGGGAGGGTCTGAGCAGTTCTTC. The chain combines TRBV9 with TRBJ2-1, with 9 bases that match TRBD2. The V segment lost 0 bases and the J segment 9 bases; nucleotides outside the gene matches: 10. CDR3 size: 16 residues. The germline CDR1 and CDR2 sequences are SGDLS and YYNGEE. The full variable domain, with the rest looked up from reference TRBV9 and TRBJ2-1, is DSGVTQTPKHLITATGQRVTLRCSPRSGDLSVYWYQQSLDQGLQFLIQYYNGEERAKGNILERFSAQQFPDLHSELNLSSLELGDSALYFCASSVVGSGGGSEQFFGPGTRLTVL.

This clone turned up a few times. The rearrangement links TRBV25-1 to TRBJ2-7; the D gene is possibly TRBD2 (5 bases). Looked up from germline, CDR1 is MGHDK and CDR2 is SYGVNS. Trimming removed 3 bases at V and 3 bases at J, with 12 bases between. There are 14 residues in the CDR3. The CDR3 DNA sequence: TGTGCCAGCAGTGACGGAGGTAGCAGCTACGAGCAGTACTTC. Translated, it gives CASSDGGSSYEQYF.

The genes are TRBV7-2 and TRBJ2-1; the match to TRBD2 covers 8 bases. The CDR3 covers 15 residues. Germline CDR1 SGHTA, CDR2 FQGNSA. The ends lost 3 bases at V and 7 bases at J; junction bases unmatched: 8. The CDR3 DNA is TGTGCCAGCAGCTTCCTCAGCGGGAGTGGGAATGAGCAGTTCTTC. Its translation is CASSFLSGSGNEQFF.

The rearrangement uses TRBV6-4 and TRBJ1-1; no clear D gene. The germline gives CDR1 MRHNA, CDR2 SNTAGT. Trimming took 5 bases from V and 1 from J, leaving 11 bases between them. CDR3 length equals 14 residues. The CDR3 coding sequence is TGTGCCAGCAGTTCCGCCCCAGGGAACACTGAAGCTTTCTTT. Protein product: CASSSAPGNTEAFF.